This is a list of T cell receptor beta chains from one sample in a study of cytomegalovirus exposure and HLA in healthy donors. The data were produced by immunoSEQ multiplex PCR, yet TCRdb's version contains in-frame clones alone and is incomplete. The record lists roughly 110,000 clones, of which the ten most abundant hold 6.8%. Source material: PBMCs. The receptor set was obtained from a man in his forties or fifties in good health and CMV-seropositive. Both conserved end residues are part of each CDR3. The D gene is left open where the match is weak.

d_gene	v_gene	j_gene	CDR3aa	CDR3nt
NA	TRBV18	TRBJ1-2	CASSPPYRDYGYTF	TGTGCCAGCTCACCACCGTACAGGGACTATGGCTACACCTTC
NA	TRBV29-1	TRBJ2-5	CSVEFREETQYF	TGCAGCGTTGAATTCAGGGAAGAGACCCAGTACTTC
NA	TRBV19	TRBJ2-1	CASSRPFSASPGNEQFF	TGTGCCAGTAGTCGGCCCTTTAGCGCTTCTCCGGGGAATGAGCAGTTCTTC
NA	TRBV9	TRBJ1-1	CASSAKSGSDTEAFF	TGTGCCAGCAGCGCAAAGAGTGGGAGTGACACTGAAGCTTTCTTT
TRBD1	TRBV5-6	TRBJ2-7	CASSVGGTGTYEQYF	TGTGCCAGCAGCGTTGGGGGGACAGGAACCTACGAGCAGTACTTC
TRBD1	TRBV28	TRBJ2-7	CASRAKTGAGYEQYF	TGTGCCAGCAGGGCTAAGACAGGGGCTGGGTACGAGCAGTACTTC
NA	TRBV25-1	TRBJ1-1	CASSGRWGGTEAFF	TGTGCCAGCAGTGGTCGGTGGGGGGGGACTGAAGCTTTCTTT
NA	TRBV9	TRBJ2-7	CASSVEGLSYEQYF	TGTGCCAGCAGCGTAGAGGGGCTCTCCTACGAGCAGTACTTC
NA	TRBV14	TRBJ2-7	CASSQDRRASYEQYF	TGTGCCAGCAGCCAAGATAGGCGGGCATCCTACGAGCAGTACTTC
NA	TRBV7-9	TRBJ2-1	CASSGIGGTSYNEQFF	TGTGCCAGCAGCGGAATAGGCGGGACCTCCTACAATGAGCAGTTCTTC
NA	TRBV9	TRBJ1-1	CASSVGGSTEAFF	TGTGCCAGCAGCGTAGGTGGGAGCACTGAAGCTTTCTTT
TRBD1	TRBV7-9	TRBJ2-7	CASSLFPGGKSYEQYF	TGTGCCAGCAGCTTATTTCCAGGGGGCAAATCCTACGAGCAGTACTTC
TRBD2	TRBV7-9	TRBJ2-7	CASSSTLAFSYEQYF	TGTGCCAGCAGCTCGACACTAGCGTTCTCCTACGAGCAGTACTTC
NA	TRBV11-2	TRBJ2-1	CASSLNSDRYNEQFF	TGTGCCAGCAGCTTGAATTCCGACAGGTACAATGAGCAGTTCTTC
TRBD1	TRBV5-4	TRBJ2-7	CASSLGGTGDEQYF	TGTGCCAGCAGCTTGGGCGGGACAGGGGACGAGCAGTACTTC
TRBD1	TRBV28	TRBJ2-7	CASSSSGQGHEQYF	TGTGCCAGCAGTTCTTCAGGACAGGGCCACGAGCAGTACTTC
TRBD1	TRBV11-1	TRBJ2-3	CASSQPTGGDPDTQYF	TGTGCCAGCAGCCAACCGACAGGGGGCGATCCAGATACGCAGTATTTT
NA	TRBV14	TRBJ2-1	CASSQGTGGQRLAGVFSYNEQFF	TGTGCCAGCAGCCAAGGGACAGGGGGCCAGAGACTAGCGGGAGTGTTCTCCTACAATGAGCAGTTCTTC
NA	TRBV10-3	TRBJ1-1	CAISESTNRDTEAFF	TGTGCCATCAGTGAGTCGACTAATCGGGACACTGAAGCTTTCTTT
TRBD2	TRBV2	TRBJ2-1	CASREPKREKVGEQFF	TGTGCCAGCAGGGAACCTAAGCGGGAGAAAGTCGGTGAGCAGTTCTTC
NA	TRBV15	TRBJ1-4	CATSSKGVPGNEKLFF	TGTGCCACCAGCAGTAAAGGGGTTCCGGGTAATGAAAAACTGTTTTTT
NA	TRBV9	TRBJ2-2	CASSVVSNTGELFF	TGTGCCAGCAGCGTAGTGAGCAACACCGGGGAGCTGTTTTTT
TRBD1	TRBV11-2	TRBJ2-7	CASSRYRGGVYEQYF	TGTGCCAGCAGCCGATACAGGGGTGGAGTCTACGAGCAGTACTTC
TRBD1	TRBV15	TRBJ2-2	CATSTDRGSTGELFF	TGTGCCACCAGCACCGACAGGGGATCTACCGGGGAGCTGTTTTTT
TRBD2	TRBV5-4	TRBJ2-3	CASSLGGSGRAVDTQYF	TGTGCCAGCAGCTTGGGGGGTAGCGGGAGGGCAGTGGATACGCAGTATTTT
TRBD1	TRBV5-1	TRBJ2-1	CASSWGAGTGGGNEQFF	TGCGCCAGCAGCTGGGGTGCCGGGACAGGGGGTGGGAATGAGCAGTTCTTC
TRBD1	TRBV7-9	TRBJ2-5	CASSFPGTGERETQYF	TGTGCCAGCAGCTTCCCTGGGACAGGGGAGAGAGAGACCCAGTACTTC
NA	TRBV6-6	TRBJ2-7	CASTLDSSYEQYF	TGTGCCAGCACCCTGGACAGCTCCTACGAGCAGTACTTC
NA	TRBV19	TRBJ2-3	CASTVDSEGYSSTDTQYF	TGTGCCAGTACTGTGGACAGCGAGGGGTATTCTAGCACAGATACGCAGTATTTT
NA	TRBV5-4	TRBJ2-2	CASSLVNAVGGELFF	TGTGCCAGCAGCTTGGTGAACGCCGTCGGGGGGGAGCTGTTTTTT
NA	TRBV6-1	TRBJ2-7	CASSEGYITGYGEDEQYF	TGTGCCAGCAGTGAAGGCTACATCACAGGGTATGGTGAGGACGAGCAGTACTTC
TRBD2	TRBV4-3	TRBJ2-5	CASSQDAGPGRPGETQYF	TGCGCCAGCAGCCAAGATGCGGGGCCCGGGAGGCCCGGGGAGACCCAGTACTTC
NA	TRBV30	TRBJ2-2	CAWSSRGIGTGELFF	TGTGCCTGGAGCTCGAGGGGGATTGGCACCGGGGAGCTGTTTTTT
NA	TRBV29-1	TRBJ2-7	CSVGYYDEQYF	TGCAGCGTTGGTTACTATGACGAGCAGTACTTC
NA	TRBV2	TRBJ1-3	CASRNRVGNTIYF	TGTGCCAGCAGAAACAGGGTTGGAAACACCATATATTTT
TRBD1	TRBV7-2	TRBJ2-5	CASSFRDRVMETQYF	TGTGCCAGCAGCTTTCGGGACAGGGTCATGGAGACCCAGTACTTC
TRBD2	TRBV6-4	TRBJ2-1	CASSVVGGRDEQFF	TGTGCCAGCAGTGTAGTCGGCGGGAGAGATGAGCAGTTCTTC
NA	TRBV11-2	TRBJ2-2	CASKFPGYTGELFF	TGTGCCAGCAAATTCCCGGGATACACCGGGGAGCTGTTTTTT
NA	TRBV7-9	TRBJ2-1	CASSLGGFARGAYNEQFF	TGTGCCAGCAGCTTAGGGGGTTTCGCGCGGGGAGCCTACAATGAGCAGTTCTTC
TRBD2	TRBV16	TRBJ2-1	CASSQGWASGNLGDEQFF	TGTGCCAGCAGCCAAGGGTGGGCTAGCGGGAATCTGGGCGATGAGCAGTTCTTC
NA	TRBV5-6	TRBJ2-5	CASSRTPGQETQYF	TGTGCCAGCAGCCGAACTCCGGGCCAAGAGACCCAGTACTTC
NA	TRBV12-5	TRBJ1-4	CASGLESRGGGNEKLFF	TGTGCTAGTGGTTTGGAGTCCCGAGGGGGAGGGAATGAAAAACTGTTTTTT
NA	TRBV5-3	TRBJ1-1	CARSSRLFGRRMNTEAFF	TGTGCCAGAAGCTCCCGTCTTTTTGGACGGAGGATGAACACTGAAGCTTTCTTT
NA	TRBV28	TRBJ1-5	CASSLRGRSNQPQHF	TGTGCCAGCAGTTTACGGGGTCGGAGCAATCAGCCCCAGCATTTT
TRBD2	TRBV25-1	TRBJ2-2	CASSEFGGTSGRGLFF	TGTGCCAGCAGTGAATTCGGAGGGACTAGCGGGAGAGGACTGTTTTTT
TRBD1	TRBV29-1	TRBJ2-7	CSVVRDRGNYEQYF	TGCAGCGTTGTAAGGGACAGGGGGAATTACGAGCAGTACTTC
TRBD2	TRBV30	TRBJ2-7	CAWSLIAGGGEQYF	TGTGCCTGGAGCCTGATAGCGGGGGGGGGCGAGCAGTACTTC
TRBD2	TRBV10-2	TRBJ2-3	CASSDPTSGRGDTQYF	TGCGCCAGCAGTGACCCGACTAGCGGGAGGGGTGATACGCAGTATTTT
TRBD1	TRBV28	TRBJ1-2	CAAYGPGQGFYGYTF	TGTGCCGCGTACGGGCCGGGACAGGGGTTCTATGGCTACACCTTC
NA	TRBV2	TRBJ1-5	CASRGRVVDQPQHF	TGTGCCAGCAGGGGCCGCGTGGTGGATCAGCCCCAGCATTTT
NA	TRBV6-1	TRBJ2-1	CASSEEERGYSYNEQFF	TGTGCCAGCAGTGAAGAGGAGAGGGGGTACTCCTACAATGAGCAGTTCTTC
TRBD2	TRBV29-1	TRBJ2-3	CSAGLAFTDTQYF	TGCAGCGCCGGACTAGCGTTCACAGATACGCAGTATTTT